This TCR beta chain was obtained from a study of T cell responses to AZD1222 COVID-19 vaccine. Study findings and constraints: Nearly half of unique spike-specific TCRs reportedly avoided B.1.351 and B.1.1.7 mutated regions. Seropositive AZD1222 recipients at baseline numbered only five to seven.

TCRdb's table, derived via immunoSEQ multiplex PCR, lists solely in-frame clones and lacks some. The sample lists under 200,000 clones, just over 90% occurring once. A note on this clone: Its antigen is unidentified.

Germline CDR1 MGHRA, CDR2 YSYEKL. CDR3 length: 14 residues. After removal of 4 bases from V and 5 bases from J, the junction contained 8 bases not matched to a gene. The chain has TRBV4-1 and TRBJ2-7; 7 bases are shared with TRBD1. The sequence was obtained from an adult who received the MenACWY meningococcal vaccine as a control. This sample comprised peripheral blood, obtained 28 days after the second dose of the MenACWY control vaccine. The CDR3 nucleotides read TGCGCCAGCAGCCGAGAACAGGGGAGCCACGAGCAGTACTTC. This encodes CASSREQGSHEQYF.